This T cell receptor beta chain stems from a study of CD8+CD57+ T cells in acquired aplastic anemia (dated by TCRdb to the late 2010s). In terms of the full investigation: DNA extracted from sorted CD4+ and CD8+ cells had a mean of about 3.2 ug, with a range of about 0.19 to 27.4 ug. Mean read counts for healthy donor samples were some 10 million for CD4+ cells and around 11 million for CD8+ cells.

Via the germline V gene, CDR1 is SGHRS and CDR2 YFSETQ. V loses 0 bases, J loses 9 bases, and the germline ends lie 13 bases apart. Taken from cysteine to phenylalanine, the CDR3 has 14 residues. Solely the CDR3 DNA is kept, with 42 bases framed from the first base. Overall study outcomes, separate from this receptor: Some 31 CD8+ CDR3 sequences were shared between patients and controls but appeared highly expressed in patients and within their immunodominant clones. No significant difference in CD8+ Simpson's diversity was found between patients and healthy controls (P=0.060).

In the study, sorted CD4+ and CD8+ blood T cells from patients with severe aplastic anemia and from healthy subjects underwent deep sequencing of TCR repertoires. Ficoll-Paque density gradient centrifugation was used to isolate peripheral blood mononuclear cells. CD4+ and CD8+ T cells were sorted by FACS or magnetic beads before DNA extraction. A word on this clonotype: Its binding antigen is unknown. No qualities accompany the bases; no much larger clone lies one base away.

Profiling of TCR beta VDJ combinations and CDR3 sequences used genomic DNA as the template. An Illumina HiSeq 2000 was the platform used for TCR repertoire sequencing. For the original study's pipeline: TRBV/TRBJ rearrangement plots, CDR3 size and DJ length profiles, and Simpson's diversity index were used to assess repertoires. Whichever DNA sequence was most abundant in the deep sequencing data was defined as the immunodominant clone. CDR3 amino acid sequences were checked for sharing across subjects and were also compared against the VDJdb database and published repertoires. TCRdb itself trimmed the public reads at Q25 with fastp, ran MiXCR and retained productive beta chains. Duplicate CDR3 protein sequences are folded into a single record with the most common DNA and genes. In this record, the V and J calls reflect TCRdb's handling and not the investigators' own analysis. The sample records more than 150,000 distinct CDR3 sequences, just over 45% of which are singletons. Around 2.9% of the sample goes to the ten largest clones.

The rearrangement combines TRBV5-1 with TRBJ2-1; TRBD2 could be the D gene, as 7 bases match. The sample was sorted CD4+, CD8+, or CD8+CD57+ T cells (not recorded which) from PBMCs. The sequence came from a human donor in good health. Here is the DNA: TGCGCCAGCAGCTTGGGGACTAGAGGGGGTGAGCAGTTCTTC. Its protein is CASSLGTRGGEQFF.